This passage covers 7 T cell receptor beta chains from one sample sequenced in a study of cytomegalovirus exposure and HLA in healthy donors. PCR used 60 Vbeta primers and 13 Jbeta primers. Data came from immunoSEQ multiplex PCR; TCRdb stores just in-frame clones and leaves some out. Of about 100,000 clones listed, roughly 71% were seen once; the top ten hold more than 9%. The sequenced sample was PBMCs. These TCRs come from a man aged 45 to 65 in good health and CMV-seronegative.

In its sample, this clone was seen a few times. The CDR3 DNA reads as TGTGCCAGTAGTCCCCCGGGACAGGCCAGGGCTAACTATGGCTACACCTTC. Translating gives CASSPPGQARANYGYTF. The rearrangement links TRBV19 to TRBJ1-2; 8 bases are a match to TRBD1. CDR1 LNHDA and CDR2 SQIVND come from the germline V gene (reference sequence). The CDR3 is 17 residues long. J gave up 0 bases and V 5 bases, and 11 bases lay outside the gene matches.

The chain employs TRBV7-9 and TRBJ1-5, with D perhaps TRBD1 (5 bases). CDR1 is SEHNR and CDR2 is FQNEAQ in the germline V gene (reference sequence). The CDR3 has 14 residues. V was cut by 5 bases and J by 3 bases, with 11 bases left in between. CDR3 amino acids: CASSLPGHNQPQHF. The CDR3 DNA reads as TGTGCCAGCAGCCTTCCAGGGCACAATCAGCCCCAGCATTTT.

The chain recombines TRBV27 with TRBJ1-1; 8 nucleotides align to TRBD1. CDR3 length: 13 amino acids. CDR1 and CDR2 (germline): MNHEY, SMNVEV (reference sequence). J gave up 7 bases and V 11 bases, and 12 bases lay outside the gene matches. The CDR3 sequence: CAASGRGRGEAFF. As DNA, the CDR3 is TGTGCCGCCAGTGGCAGGGGGCGCGGTGAAGCTTTCTTT.

V gene TRBV6-5 combines with J gene TRBJ1-2, with TRBD1 identical over 11 bases. This CDR3 spans 15 amino acids. Trimming removed 5 bases from V and 6 bases from J; junction bases left unmatched: 8. Germline V gene sequence: CDR1 MNHEY, CDR2 SVGAGI. As DNA, the CDR3 is TGTGCCAGCAGTCGATGGACAGGGGGCGTGGATGGCTACACCTTC. Encoded protein: CASSRWTGGVDGYTF.

The chain recombines TRBV19 with TRBJ2-7; 9 nucleotides align to TRBD1. The CDR3 contains 15 residues. Unmatched junction bases numbered 5, after V lost 2 bases and J lost 3 bases. CDR1 is LNHDA, CDR2 SQIVND, per germline (reference sequence). The CDR3 sequence is CASSIPGTGFYEQYF. CDR3 nucleotide sequence: TGTGCCAGTAGTATACCCGGGACAGGGTTCTACGAGCAGTACTTC.

The J gene is TRBJ2-5, the V gene TRBV13, with TRBD1 matching over 10 bases. TRBJ2-7 explains the end of the DNA better; the J call may be wrong. In germline, CDR1 is PRHDT, CDR2 FYEKMQ (reference sequence). The length of the CDR3 is 14 residues. CDR3 bases: TGTGCCAGCAGCCTCGGACAGGGGGAGCGCGAGCAGTACTTC. The encoded protein is CASSLGQGEREQYF.

The genes are TRBV7-2 and TRBJ2-1, with 8 nucleotides matching TRBD2. J gave up 6 bases and V 0 bases, and 10 bases lay outside the gene matches. The CDR3 covers 17 residues. Per germline, CDR1 SGHTA and CDR2 FQGNSA. The CDR3 region is CASSLAPLAGIGNEQFF. The CDR3 DNA reads TGTGCCAGCAGCTTAGCGCCATTAGCGGGAATCGGCAATGAGCAGTTCTTC.